Each of the 20 T cell receptor beta chains below was sequenced from the same sample in a study of shared clonotypes between healthy human individuals. Profiling relied on immunoSEQ multiplex PCR, and the TCRdb table lists in-frame clones only, not all of them. The data show more than 1.2 million clones, around 98.5% seen once. The sequenced sample consisted of naive CD4+ T cells sorted from blood. As to subset: CD45RA+ positively selected. These receptors were obtained from a man aged 30-40 years in good health.

The count of this clone is one. This rearrangement joins TRBV11-2 to TRBJ2-3; the D is unclear. The germline gives CDR1 SGHAT, CDR2 FQNNGV. V lost 5 bases and J lost 4, with 13 bases in between. The CDR3 is made up of 14 amino acids. CDR3 in DNA: TGTGCCAGCAGCAAGATATCGGTTTCAGATACGCAGTATTTT. This encodes CASSKISVSDTQYF.

The count of this clone is one. V gene TRBV2 combines with J gene TRBJ2-7, with 13 bases lining up with TRBD2. Germline V CDR1 and CDR2: SNHLY, FYNNEI. V gave up 7 bases and J gave up 3 bases; unmatched junction bases: 12. This CDR3 region has 17 residues. The DNA of the CDR3 is TGTGCCAGCACCCGGGACAGGGGGACTAGCGGGATCTACGAGCAGTACTTC. This codes for CASTRDRGTSGIYEQYF.

The chain couples TRBV5-1 to TRBJ1-1; D not resolved. This CDR3 has 14 amino acids. The V and J ends lost 1 base and 1 base respectively, with 8 bases between them. Per the germline V gene, CDR1 is SGHRS and CDR2 is YFSETQ. CDR3 residues: CASSLWSGNTEAFF. DNA of the CDR3: TGCGCCAGCAGCTTGTGGTCAGGGAACACTGAAGCTTTCTTT.

The genes are TRBV7-8 and TRBJ2-2; D possibly matches TRBD1 or TRBD2 (5 bases each). V gave up 4 bases and J gave up 2 bases, with 14 bases separating them. CDR1 is SGHVS, CDR2 FQNEAQ, per germline. CDR3 length: 16 residues. This CDR3 is CASSSRAGTNTGELFF. CDR3 nucleotides: TGTGCCAGCAGCTCAAGGGCCGGGACCAACACCGGGGAGCTGTTTTTT.

V usage is TRBV5-1 and J usage is TRBJ1-4; possible D gene TRBD1, 6 bases. Trimming took off 5 bases at V and 3 bases at J, with 14 bases between the two ends. The CDR3 is 15 residues long. Germline V lookup: CDR1 SGHRS, CDR2 YFSETQ. The CDR3 spells CASSPRGGPNEKLFF. CDR3 nucleotides: TGCGCCAGCAGTCCCCGTGGGGGCCCTAATGAAAAACTGTTTTTT.

This clone came up once. The V call is TRBV5-4, the J call TRBJ2-4; perhaps D is TRBD1 or TRBD2 (5 bases each). This CDR3 has 15 residues. V dropped 3 bases and J dropped 6 bases, with 16 bases sitting between them. CDR1 and CDR2 from the germline V gene are SGHNT and YYREEE (reference sequence). CDR3: CASSSSSGTRNIQYF. In DNA form, the CDR3 reads TGTGCCAGCAGCTCTTCTTCCGGGACGAGAAACATTCAGTACTTC.

J is TRBJ2-3 and V is TRBV6-5; D uncertain. Germline V gene data show CDR1 as MNHEY and CDR2 as SVGAGI. The ends were cut back, 3 bases at V and 0 bases at J, with 10 bases in the middle. CDR3 length: 15 residues. The DNA for the CDR3 is TGTGCCAGCAGTTATAGACGAGCTAGCACAGATACGCAGTATTTT. This gives the protein CASSYRRASTDTQYF.

Of note for this clone: This same CDR3 is encoded by further DNA sequences in the sample. The V and J genes are TRBV5-1 and TRBJ2-7; 9 nucleotides match TRBD1. The germline V gene has CDR1 SGHRS and CDR2 YFSETQ. V was clipped by 2 bases and J by 0 bases; unmatched bases: 9. The CDR3 contains 17 residues. The DNA for the CDR3 is TGCGCCAGCAGCTTAGGACGCCGGGACAGGGTCTCCTACGAGCAGTACTTC. Its protein is CASSLGRRDRVSYEQYF.

Only one count was recorded for this clone. The rearrangement links TRBV11-2 to TRBJ1-2; 7 nucleotides match TRBD1. CDR1 and CDR2 from the germline V gene are SGHAT and FQNNGV. The CDR3 has 14 amino acids. J lost 2 bases, V lost 4 bases, and 4 bases had no gene match. The CDR3 nucleotides are TGTGCCAGCAGCTCCATCAGGGGGAACTATGGCTACACCTTC. Protein product: CASSSIRGNYGYTF.

The genes are TRBV28 and TRBJ2-1; weak D call: TRBD1 (5 bases). CDR3 length: 12 amino acids. V was trimmed by 6 bases and J by 9 bases, leaving 12 bases between them. Germline CDR1 MDHEN, CDR2 SYDVKM. CDR3 sequence (DNA): TGTGCCAGCAGCAGACAGTGGTTTGAGCAGTTCTTC. It specifies CASSRQWFEQFF.

This chain connects TRBV9 to TRBJ2-1, with 9 bases matching TRBD2. The ends lost 3 bases at V and 6 bases at J; junction bases unmatched: 4. This CDR3 is 14 amino acids long. Germline CDR1 reads SGDLS; CDR2 reads YYNGEE. As DNA, the CDR3 is TGTGCCAGCAGCGGTAGCGGGAGAGCCAATGAGCAGTTCTTC. This encodes CASSGSGRANEQFF.

The V call is TRBV5-6, the J call TRBJ2-3; D ambiguous. The germline V gene has CDR1 SGHDT and CDR2 YYEEEE. The CDR3 runs 15 residues. V lost 0 bases, J lost 5 bases, and 13 bases lay in between. For the CDR3, the DNA is TGTGCCAGCAGCTTGGGTCAGATAGGTGGAGATACGCAGTATTTT. This codes for CASSLGQIGGDTQYF.

About this clone itself: This specimen includes other DNA sequences encoding the same CDR3. The chain employs TRBV4-1 and TRBJ2-1, with TRBD2 matching over 11 bases. The CDR3 loop spans 15 amino acids. The junction had 0 bases not matched to a gene; V was cut back by 1 base and J by 4 bases. CDR1 is MGHRA and CDR2 is YSYEKL in the germline V gene. CDR3 sequence (DNA): TGCGCCAGCAGCCAAGGGACTAGCGGGTACAATGAGCAGTTCTTC. Protein: CASSQGTSGYNEQFF.

The chain joins TRBV18 to TRBJ2-7, with 9 bases lining up with TRBD2. This CDR3 comprises 15 residues. Trimming took 6 bases from V and 3 from J; bases not matched to a gene: 9. Germline lookup yields CDR1 KGHSH and CDR2 LQKENI. In DNA form, the CDR3 reads TGTGCCAGCTCTCCGGGACTAGCAACGGTCTACGAGCAGTACTTC. Its protein is CASSPGLATVYEQYF.

This clone was seen just once. The chain carries TRBV5-4 and TRBJ2-7, with 11 bases fitting TRBD2. Germline V lookup: CDR1 SGHNT, CDR2 YYREEE (reference sequence). This CDR3 comprises 15 residues. The trim removed 4 bases at V and 3 bases at J, leaving 6 bases unmatched. In DNA, the CDR3 is TGTGCCAGCAGCACCCGACTAGCGGGAAGCTACGAGCAGTACTTC. Translation gives CASSTRLAGSYEQYF.

This chain joins TRBV5-1 and TRBJ1-2; 7 bases agree with TRBD1. From germline, CDR1 is SGHRS and CDR2 YFSETQ. The junction had 9 bases not matched to a gene; V was cut back by 3 bases and J by 4 bases. CDR3 length equals 15 residues. Here the CDR3 reads CASSSQRTGSYGYTF. As DNA, the CDR3 is TGCGCCAGCAGCTCCCAAAGGACAGGAAGCTATGGCTACACCTTC.

The chain links TRBV5-1 to TRBJ1-3; weak D call: TRBD1 (5 bases). V lost 0 bases to trimming and J lost 4 bases, with 14 bases between them. Germline CDR1 is SGHRS and CDR2 is YFSETQ. CDR3 length: 16 residues. The CDR3 is CASSLAGGTGGNTIYF. The CDR3 DNA sequence: TGCGCCAGCAGCTTGGCTGGGGGGACTGGCGGAAACACCATATATTTT.

V and J are TRBV5-5 and TRBJ1-1, with 7 positions matching TRBD1. In germline, CDR1 is SGHKS, CDR2 YYEKEE (reference sequence). The CDR3 loop spans 14 amino acids. Losses at the gene ends were 2 bases for V and 2 bases for J; bases not matched to a gene: 3. Here the CDR3 reads CASSLGTVNTEAFF. CDR3 nucleotides: TGTGCCAGCAGCTTAGGGACAGTAAACACTGAAGCTTTCTTT.

The rearrangement links TRBV18 to TRBJ2-7, with a tentative D call TRBD1 (6 bases). The length of the CDR3 is 15 residues. CDR1 is KGHSH and CDR2 is LQKENI in the germline V gene. Between the trimmed V and J ends, which lost 2 bases and 4 bases, there was a span of 15 bases. CDR3 sequence reads: CASSPWARGPYEQYF. CDR3 DNA: TGTGCCAGCTCACCATGGGCCAGGGGACCTTACGAGCAGTACTTC.

This clone was recorded once. This chain connects TRBV19 to TRBJ2-7, with TRBD1 as a possible D gene (6 bases). The CDR3 loop spans 14 amino acids. V dropped 3 bases and J dropped 3 bases, with 12 bases sitting between them. CDR1 is LNHDA, CDR2 SQIVND, per germline (reference sequence). CDR3 bases: TGTGCCAGTAGTATCCGGACAGAGAACTACGAGCAGTACTTC. Translation: CASSIRTENYEQYF. Drawing the rest from reference TRBV19 and TRBJ2-7, the complete variable domain is DGGITQSPKYLFRKEGQNVTLSCEQNLNHDAMYWYRQDPGQGLRLIYYSQIVNDFQKGDIAEGYSVSREKKESFPLTVTSAQKNPTAFYLCASSIRTENYEQYFGPGTRLTVT.